Listed below are T cell receptor beta chains from one sample, sequenced in a study of T cells in Graves' hyperthyroidism and ophthalmopathy. Each CDR3 protein is one row after TCRdb ran MiXCR on the multiplex PCR reads. The profile covers 550,000 to 600,000 distinct CDR3 sequences, with 13% to 15% appearing a single time and less than 9% taken by the ten largest. Sequencing was performed on blood. The receptors were sampled from a woman aged 18-29 years with Graves' ophthalmopathy. Each CDR3 is given with its conserved first and last residue. The D gene is left open where the match is weak. Clone size is shown for a subset of rows, as once, few, many or a class of expanded clone.

j_call,d_call,v_call,clone_size,cdr3_nt,cdr3_aa
TRBJ2-3,NA,TRBV19,NA,TGTGCCAGTACCCAATTCCCCGCGGTGTCGGGAACAGATACGCAGTATTTT,CASTQFPAVSGTDTQYF
TRBJ2-5,TRBD2,TRBV12-3/TRBV12-4,many,TGTGCCAGCAGTTTAACGGGACTAGCGGCCCAAGAGACCCAGTACTTC,CASSLTGLAAQETQYF
TRBJ2-7,NA,TRBV5-4,few,TGTGCCAGCAGCTTGGACCGGGGCGGGGTGAACGAGCAGTACTTC,CASSLDRGGVNEQYF
TRBJ1-6,NA,TRBV28,NA,TGTGCCGGCAGTACCCCTGTTGGGGGCAGATCACCCCTCCACTTT,CAGSTPVGGRSPLHF
TRBJ1-3,NA,TRBV2,many,TGTGCCAGCAGGGAGAGCTCTGGAAACACCATATATTTT,CASRESSGNTIYF
TRBJ2-2,TRBD2,TRBV20-1,NA,TGCAGTGCTAGGCCCTTTCTAGCGGGTATAACCGGGGAGCTGTTTTTT,CSARPFLAGITGELFF
TRBJ2-1,NA,TRBV28,many,TGTGCCAGCAGTTTAGCCTCGCTGCAGGGCAATGAGCAGTTCTTC,CASSLASLQGNEQFF
TRBJ1-2,TRBD1,TRBV15,many,TGTGCCACCAGCAGAGACAGGGGGGAATATGGCTACACCTTC,CATSRDRGEYGYTF
TRBJ1-2,NA,TRBV7-9,NA,TGTGCCAGCAGCTCTCCGCGGACAAATCTCTATGGCTACACCTTC,CASSSPRTNLYGYTF
TRBJ2-5,NA,TRBV10-3,many,TGTGCCATCAGTGATAGGGGATCGGAGACCCAGTACTTC,CAISDRGSETQYF
TRBJ1-1,NA,TRBV29-1,many,TGCAGCGTTATGCGCGGCCTGAACACTGAAGCTTTCTTT,CSVMRGLNTEAFF
TRBJ2-7,TRBD1,TRBV28,many,TGTGCCAGCAGTTCCGGGACAGGGGCCTCCTACGAGCAGTACTTC,CASSSGTGASYEQYF
TRBJ2-7,NA,TRBV7-9,many,TGTGCCAGCACCATAACAGGCGAGCAGTACTTC,CASTITGEQYF
TRBJ2-1,NA,TRBV28,NA,TGTGCCAGCACTGGGAGGCGCTCCTACAATGAGCAGTTCTTC,CASTGRRSYNEQFF
TRBJ2-1,NA,TRBV11-3,many,TGTGCCAGCAGCTTAAGACGGAGCTCCTACAATGAGCAGTTCTTC,CASSLRRSSYNEQFF
TRBJ2-7,TRBD2,TRBV20-1,many,TGCAGTGCTAGATGGTGGCGGGAGGACTCCTACGAGCAGTACTTC,CSARWWREDSYEQYF
TRBJ2-1,NA,TRBV12-3/TRBV12-4,many,TGTGCCAGCAGTTTCTCGGCTGAGCAGTTCTTC,CASSFSAEQFF
TRBJ2-7,NA,TRBV3-1,many,TGTGCCAGCAGCCAATCGGGCGGTCGCGGGTTAGTAAAGCAGTACTTC,CASSQSGGRGLVKQYF
TRBJ2-7,NA,TRBV27,NA,TGTGCCAGCAGTTATCGGGCGCCGGGCGAGCAGTACTTC,CASSYRAPGEQYF
TRBJ2-3,TRBD2,TRBV30,NA,TGTGCCTGGAGCCGGGGGGGACTAGTTTACGCTACGCAGTATTTT,CAWSRGGLVYATQYF
TRBJ1-4,TRBD1,TRBV28,many,TGTGCCAGCAGCCGGGACAGGGAAGGCGAAAAACTGTTTTTT,CASSRDREGEKLFF
TRBJ1-3,NA,TRBV6-1,few,TGTGCCAGCAGTGAAATGGCGGGACAAAGAGCAGGAAACACCATATATTTT,CASSEMAGQRAGNTIYF
TRBJ1-4,TRBD1,TRBV29-1,few,TGCAGCGTTGATGGGACAGGTGGGGAAAAACTGTTTTTT,CSVDGTGGEKLFF
TRBJ1-5,NA,TRBV7-2,many,TGTGCCAGCAGCCCACCGGGGGGTGCAAATCAGCCCCAGCATTTT,CASSPPGGANQPQHF
TRBJ2-3,NA,TRBV20-1,many,TGCAGCCTAGTGAGAGCGGGAGATACGCAGTATTTT,CSLVRAGDTQYF
TRBJ2-5,TRBD2,TRBV7-9,NA,TGTGCCAGCAGCTTCTTTGGTCTAGCGGGAGTCGGAAGTCGGGTTTCGGAGACCCAGTACTTC,CASSFFGLAGVGSRVSETQYF
TRBJ2-4,NA,TRBV6-1,few,TGTGCCAGCAGTTCATCCCGGGACATTCAGTACTTC,CASSSSRDIQYF
TRBJ2-7,NA,TRBV28,many,TGTGCCAGCAGGGCGGTTAACCCCTACGAGCAGTACTTC,CASRAVNPYEQYF
TRBJ2-2,TRBD1,TRBV6-1,many,TGTGCCAGCAGTACCAGGGACAGGGGGCGCACGAACACCGGGGAGCTGTTTTTT,CASSTRDRGRTNTGELFF
TRBJ2-7,TRBD1,TRBV25-1,NA,TGTGCCAGCAGTGAAAAGATAGGACAGGACTCCTACGAGCAGTACTTC,CASSEKIGQDSYEQYF
TRBJ1-1,TRBD1,TRBV7-8,few,TGTGCCAGCAGCTTACGCTTCCCGGGACAGATGAACACTGAAGCTTTCTTT,CASSLRFPGQMNTEAFF
TRBJ2-7,NA,TRBV27,many,TGTGCCAGCAGTTCGAGAAGGGCACATTACTACGAGCAGTACTTC,CASSSRRAHYYEQYF
TRBJ2-2,TRBD1,TRBV24-1,NA,TGTGCCACCAGGACAGGGGGCGACCTCAACACCGGGGAGCTGTTTTTT,CATRTGGDLNTGELFF
TRBJ1-1,NA,TRBV27,many,TGTGCCAGCAGTTCGGGGGGGGGGTGGTACAAGATGAACACTGAAGCTTTCTTT,CASSSGGGWYKMNTEAFF
TRBJ2-7,TRBD2,TRBV18,NA,TGTGCCAGCTCACCTTCCCCTAGCGGGTTGGGCGAGCAGTACTTC,CASSPSPSGLGEQYF
TRBJ1-1,NA,TRBV28,NA,TGTGCCAGCACGAACAGGGTCTTCGGCACTGAAGCTTTCTTT,CASTNRVFGTEAFF
TRBJ2-7,NA,TRBV5-6,NA,TGTGCCAGCAGCTTGTCTGGACTCGCCTACGAGCAGTACTTC,CASSLSGLAYEQYF
TRBJ2-5,NA,TRBV18,NA,TGTGCCAGCTCTAAGGAAGCAGAGACCCAGTACTTC,CASSKEAETQYF
TRBJ1-5,NA,TRBV15,many,TGTGCCACCAGCAGAGAGGCGGGTAGCAGCAATCAGCCCCAGCATTTT,CATSREAGSSNQPQHF
TRBJ2-3,TRBD1,TRBV28,few,TGTGCCAGCATTATCGGCCACACAGGGGGCACGGCAGATACGCAGTATTTT,CASIIGHTGGTADTQYF
TRBJ2-2,NA,TRBV29-1,many,TGCAGCGTTGAGGCGGGAAGGCGGGAGCTGTTTTTT,CSVEAGRRELFF
TRBJ2-7,TRBD1,TRBV20-1,many,TGCAGTGTCGACCGGGACAGGGGGAACGAGCAGTACTTC,CSVDRDRGNEQYF
TRBJ1-6,NA,TRBV9,NA,TGTGCCAGCAGCGCCGGGCGGGGCCTTGGGTGGAATTCACCCCTCCACTTT,CASSAGRGLGWNSPLHF